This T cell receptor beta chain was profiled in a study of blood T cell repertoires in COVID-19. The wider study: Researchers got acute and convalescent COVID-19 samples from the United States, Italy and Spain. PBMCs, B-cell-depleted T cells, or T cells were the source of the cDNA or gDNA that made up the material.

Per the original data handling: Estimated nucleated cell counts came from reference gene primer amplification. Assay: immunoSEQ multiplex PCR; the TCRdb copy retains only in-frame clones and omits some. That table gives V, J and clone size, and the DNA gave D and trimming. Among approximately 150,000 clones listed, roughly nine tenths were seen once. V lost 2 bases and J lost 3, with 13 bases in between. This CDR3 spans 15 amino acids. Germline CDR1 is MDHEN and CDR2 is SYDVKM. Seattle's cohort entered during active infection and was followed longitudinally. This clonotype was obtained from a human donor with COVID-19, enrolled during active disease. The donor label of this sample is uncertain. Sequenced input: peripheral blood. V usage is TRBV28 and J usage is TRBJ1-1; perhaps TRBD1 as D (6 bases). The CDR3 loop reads CASSLPGAGDTEAFF. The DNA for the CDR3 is TGTGCCAGCAGTTTACCAGGGGCAGGGGACACTGAAGCTTTCTTT.